A selection of T cell receptor beta chains follows, all from one sample in a study of CD8 T cells in Susac syndrome. TCRdb ran MiXCR on the immunoSEQ multiplex PCR reads and lists one entry per CDR3 protein. This table has around 200,000 distinct CDR3 sequences, roughly 94% appearing once. Sequencing input: CD8+ T cells from PBMCs. These receptors were taken from a human donor with Susac syndrome. CDR3s include the opening cysteine and the closing phenylalanine or tryptophan. D genes are given only for firm matches. Not all rows give a size; the values are once, few, many and, for expanded clones, a class.

clone_size,v_call,j_call,d_call,cdr3_aa,cdr3_nt
once,TRBV4-1,TRBJ2-7,-,CASSQAYGEFTYEQYF,TGCGCCAGCAGCCAAGCTTATGGGGAGTTCACCTACGAGCAGTACTTC
-,TRBV9,TRBJ2-1,-,CASSPNSLLDNEQFF,TGTGCCAGCAGCCCCAACTCTTTACTAGACAATGAGCAGTTCTTC
-,TRBV9,TRBJ1-5,TRBD1,CASSVQGDSNQPQHF,TGTGCCAGCAGCGTACAGGGGGATAGCAATCAGCCCCAGCATTTT
-,TRBV20-1,TRBJ2-3,-,CSARGVGGGDTQYF,TGCAGTGCTAGAGGTGTAGGGGGAGGAGATACGCAGTATTTT
-,TRBV5-6,TRBJ2-7,TRBD1,CASSVDRAEQYF,TGTGCCAGCAGCGTTGACAGGGCCGAGCAGTACTTC
-,TRBV14,TRBJ1-2,-,CASSPPGEGGYTF,TGTGCCAGCAGCCCGCCAGGAGAAGGTGGCTACACCTTC
once,TRBV4-1,TRBJ2-3,TRBD1,CASSQGTGTTDTQYF,TGCGCCAGCAGCCAAGGGACAGGGACCACAGATACGCAGTATTTT
few,TRBV12-3/TRBV12-4,TRBJ2-2,-,CASSSRNTGELFF,TGTGCCAGCAGTTCGCGGAACACCGGGGAGCTGTTTTTT
-,TRBV6-5,TRBJ2-1,-,CASSYGLNNNEQFF,TGTGCCAGCAGTTACGGGCTAAATAACAATGAGCAGTTCTTC
-,TRBV30,TRBJ2-3,-,CAWSELAGTSDTQYF,TGTGCCTGGAGTGAGCTAGCCGGTACTTCGGATACGCAGTATTTT
once,TRBV21-1,TRBJ2-2,-,CASRQLTFTGELFF,TGTGCCAGTCGACAGCTTACCTTCACCGGGGAGCTGTTTTTT
-,TRBV18,TRBJ1-5,-,CASSLIQQGLGQPQHF,TGTGCCAGCTCACTAATACAACAGGGATTGGGTCAGCCCCAGCATTTT
-,TRBV20-1,TRBJ2-4,-,CSARVGLLAKNIQYF,TGCAGTGCTAGAGTTGGCCTGCTAGCCAAAAACATTCAGTACTTC
-,TRBV2,TRBJ2-2,-,CASSAWWGNTGELFF,TGTGCCAGCAGTGCCTGGTGGGGGAACACCGGGGAGCTGTTTTTT
-,TRBV28,TRBJ2-7,-,CASSLSASVYEQYF,TGTGCCAGCAGTCTTAGTGCCTCGGTTTACGAGCAGTACTTC
-,TRBV7-9,TRBJ1-6,-,CASSWTVIDGNSPLHF,TGTGCCAGCAGCTGGACAGTCATTGACGGCAATTCACCCCTCCACTTT
-,TRBV2,TRBJ2-1,-,CASGTYGNEQFF,TGTGCCAGCGGAACCTATGGCAATGAGCAGTTCTTC
-,TRBV29-1,TRBJ2-3,TRBD2,CSVPLAGGADTQYF,TGCAGCGTTCCTTTAGCGGGGGGAGCAGATACGCAGTATTTT
-,TRBV24-1,TRBJ2-5,TRBD1,CATSDLTGAGETQYF,TGTGCCACCAGTGACCTGACAGGGGCTGGAGAGACCCAGTACTTC
-,TRBV4-1,TRBJ2-1,TRBD2,CASSHPLGAGGNNEQFF,TGCGCCAGCAGCCACCCTTTAGGAGCGGGGGGTAACAATGAGCAGTTCTTC
-,TRBV11-2,TRBJ2-7,-,CASRATQGGRQYEQYF,TGTGCCAGCAGAGCTACGCAGGGGGGCAGGCAGTACGAGCAGTACTTC
once,TRBV2,TRBJ2-4,-,CASSAGAWIQYF,TGTGCCAGCAGCGCCGGGGCCTGGATTCAGTACTTC
once,TRBV5-4,TRBJ2-3,TRBD2,CASSTLAGALGDTQYF,TGTGCCAGCAGTACACTAGCGGGGGCACTAGGAGATACGCAGTATTTT
-,TRBV6-6,TRBJ2-7,-,CASSYSRRESYEQYF,TGTGCCAGCAGTTACTCGAGGAGGGAATCCTACGAGCAGTACTTC
-,TRBV7-9,TRBJ2-3,-,CASSSRGRSDTQYF,TGTGCCAGCAGCTCCAGAGGACGTTCAGATACGCAGTATTTT
-,TRBV15,TRBJ1-5,-,CATSRDRDNQPQHF,TGTGCCACCAGCAGAGACAGGGACAATCAGCCCCAGCATTTT